The subject of this entry is one T cell receptor beta chain. Its antigen is undetermined. This sample is drawn from a study of cytomegalovirus exposure and HLA in healthy donors. Study-level results: A missense DCLRE1C variant was associated with V- and J-gene trimming of TCR beta chains in a later analysis, and an independent cohort replicated the association. What TCR beta sequences reportedly achieved was accurate prediction of HLA-A and HLA-B alleles in most subjects. Later work associated roughly 17,000 TCR beta sequences with HLA alleles at 0.05 false discovery rate.

In the PCR, 60 Vbeta and 13 Jbeta primers were used. Per the authors' pipeline: Approximately 73 million unique TCR beta chains, roughly 11 million shared, were counted in a later analysis. Sequenced by immunoSEQ multiplex PCR; TCRdb stores in-frame clones only, minus some. The V and J calls and clone size are taken from that table; D and trimming were inferred from the DNA. Of some 100,000 clones detected, approximately 81% appear once; the ten largest clones hold less than 15%. The source of this sequence is a male donor in good health and CMV-seropositive. Sequenced material: PBMCs.

In DNA form, the CDR3 reads TGTGCCAGCAGCCAAGGGAGGGGGCCCTACGAGCAGTACTTC. Amino acids: CASSQGRGPYEQYF. The chain employs TRBV4-2 and TRBJ2-7; D is perhaps TRBD1 (7 bases). Trimming shortened V by 1 base and J by 2 bases, and 9 bases separated the two germline ends. Per germline, CDR1 LGHNA and CDR2 YNFKEQ. CDR3 length: 14 amino acids.